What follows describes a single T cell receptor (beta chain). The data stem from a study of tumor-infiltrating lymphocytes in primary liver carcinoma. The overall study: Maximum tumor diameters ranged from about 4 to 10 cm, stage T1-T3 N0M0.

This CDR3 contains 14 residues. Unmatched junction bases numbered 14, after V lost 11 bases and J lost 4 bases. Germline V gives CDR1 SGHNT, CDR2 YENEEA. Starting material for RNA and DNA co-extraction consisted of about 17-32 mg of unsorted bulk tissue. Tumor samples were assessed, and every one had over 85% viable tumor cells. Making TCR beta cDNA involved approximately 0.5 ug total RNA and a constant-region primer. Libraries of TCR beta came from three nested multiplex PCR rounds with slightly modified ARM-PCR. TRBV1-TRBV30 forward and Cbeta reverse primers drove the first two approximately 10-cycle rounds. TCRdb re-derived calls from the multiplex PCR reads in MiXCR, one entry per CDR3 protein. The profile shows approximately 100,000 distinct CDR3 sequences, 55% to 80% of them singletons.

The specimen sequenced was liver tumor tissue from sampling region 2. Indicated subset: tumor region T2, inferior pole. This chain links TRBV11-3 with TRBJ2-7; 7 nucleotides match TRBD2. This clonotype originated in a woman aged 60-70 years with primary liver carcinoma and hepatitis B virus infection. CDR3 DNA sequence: TGTGCCCACAGCTTAAGCGGGCGGGAGTACGAGCAGTACTTC. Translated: CAHSLSGREYEQYF.